The sequence of this TCR beta chain was determined in a study of tumor and adjacent non-tumor tissue in lung cancer (dated by TCRdb to the late 2010s). Concerning the study at large: Patients with adenocarcinoma (approximately 11), squamous cell carcinoma (2) and small cell lung cancer (1) were included in the cohort. For each patient, one tumor sample and one normal lung sample were taken, giving thirty paired specimens that underwent TCRbeta CDR3 sequencing. Sequencing generated a total of 125,075,908 productive TCRbeta reads, averaging approximately 3.8 million reads per sample. The study compared bulk TCRbeta repertoires between lung tumor tissue and matched distant non-tumor lung tissue from 15 lung cancer patients. Among the roughly 15 patients, ages ranged from roughly 30 to 76 years, around 10 were men and 5 were women, and disease was TNM stage I to III. Beyond this particular receptor, the publication reports: The top 100 clones made up a significantly larger cumulative share of the repertoire in normal lung than in tumor tissue. The cohort had only around 15 patients, and the authors noted that larger samples and more detailed clinical data are needed. The sequencing platform is not named in the methods, and unique molecular identifiers are not mentioned. Tumor tissue showed significantly higher TCR diversity (inverse Simpson) than normal lung tissue, at 431.37 vs 166.20 (P = 0.0075, Mann-Whitney U test). Peripheral blood was not sequenced, so blood TCRbeta repertoires in these lung cancer patients were not examined. Younger patients had significantly higher TCR diversity, and higher tumor TCR diversity was associated with shorter overall and disease-free survival.

Bulk unsorted tissue served as the source for RNA extraction, and RNA quality was assessed using a NanoDrop ND-1000 and an Agilent 2100. Normal lung samples were distant non-tumor tissue taken more than 3 cm from the tumor edge. All donors had newly diagnosed lung cancer, had not received prior chemotherapy, and were admitted for thoracic surgery in China between August and November 2014. Patients who had received previous radiotherapy or chemotherapy, or who had another concurrent cancer, were excluded from the study. Surgical tissue pieces of 1-2 cm3 were preserved in RNAlater solution and stored at -80 °C until use. This clonotype has at least ten counts. This clone's antigen is unknown. Within one base of it there is no much larger clone, and no base qualities were kept. The germline V gene provides CDR1 MDHEN and CDR2 SYDVKM. Including cysteine and phenylalanine, the CDR3 has 15 amino acids. Left in the record is the CDR3 DNA by itself, 45 bases read in frame from the first base. The trim is 6 bases for V and 4 bases for J, with a gap of 18 bases between the germline ends.

The method was multiplex PCR. The data were produced on an Illumina HiSeq 2500. TCRbeta libraries were constructed through three rounds of nested PCR with primers (Table S4) according to protocols modified from ARM-PCR. Before sequencing, PCR products in the 200-500 bp range were cut out of the gel and cleaned up using the QIAquick gel extraction kit. The study's processing was this. Reads were cleaned using Trimmomatic, were merged into complete CDR3 sequences using FLASH, and were assigned to V(D)J germline segments using MiTCR. Clonal diversity was computed as the inverse Simpson's index with VDJtools. Productive reads were defined as in-frame sequences without a premature stop codon. The raw public reads went through TCRdb reprocessing: fastp at Q25, MiXCR clone calling, in-frame beta chains kept. Rows are unified per CDR3 protein, each entry keeping the most common DNA and genes. It is TCRdb's table, rather than the study itself, that gives the V and J calls and clone size. This sample has about 67,000 distinct CDR3 sequences in its table, and roughly 77% of those were observed once. Around 45% of the sample is taken by the ten largest.

The clonotype originates from a man between 60 and 70 years old with non-small cell lung cancer. The sample comprised distant non-tumor lung tissue. The chain employs TRBV28 and TRBJ2-5; matching of 6 bases hints at TRBD1 as the D gene. The CDR3 reads as follows: CASRVRVTGGETQYF. The DNA is TGTGCCAGCAGGGTTCGGGTGACAGGAGGAGAGACCCAGTACTTC.